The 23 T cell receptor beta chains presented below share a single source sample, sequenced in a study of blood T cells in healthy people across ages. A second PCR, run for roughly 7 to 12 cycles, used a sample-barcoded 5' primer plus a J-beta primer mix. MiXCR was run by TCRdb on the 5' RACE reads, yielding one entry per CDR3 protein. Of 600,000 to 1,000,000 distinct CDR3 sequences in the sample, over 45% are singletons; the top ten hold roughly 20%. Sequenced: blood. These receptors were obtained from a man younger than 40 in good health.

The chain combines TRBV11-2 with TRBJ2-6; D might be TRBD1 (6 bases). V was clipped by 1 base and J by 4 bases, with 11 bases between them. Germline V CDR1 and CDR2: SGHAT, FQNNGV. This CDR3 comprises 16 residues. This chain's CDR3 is CASSLVMGAGANVLTF. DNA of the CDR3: TGTGCCAGCAGCTTAGTCATGGGGGCAGGGGCCAACGTCCTGACTTTC. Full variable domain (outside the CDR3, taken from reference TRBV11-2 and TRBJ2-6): EAGVAQSPRYKIIEKRQSVAFWCNPISGHATLYWYQQILGQGPKLLIQFQNNGVVDDSQLPKDRFSAERLKGVDSTLKIQPAKLEDSAVYLCASSLVMGAGANVLTFGAGSRLTVL.

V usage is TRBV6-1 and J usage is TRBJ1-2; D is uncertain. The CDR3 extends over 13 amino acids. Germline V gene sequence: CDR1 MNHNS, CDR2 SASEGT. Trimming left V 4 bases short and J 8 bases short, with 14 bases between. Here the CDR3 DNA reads TGTGCCAGCAGTGTAAACAACGACTGGGGCTACACCTTC. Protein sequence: CASSVNNDWGYTF.

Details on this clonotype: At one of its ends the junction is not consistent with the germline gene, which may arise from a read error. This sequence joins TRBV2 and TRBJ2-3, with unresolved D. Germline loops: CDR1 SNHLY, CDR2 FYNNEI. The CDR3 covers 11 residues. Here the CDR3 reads CAGSDFDTQYF. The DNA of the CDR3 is TGTGCCGGCAGTGATTTTGATACGCAGTATTTT. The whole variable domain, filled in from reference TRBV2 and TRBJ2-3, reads EPEVTQTPSHQVTQMGQEVILRCVPISNHLYFYWYRQILGQKVEFLVSFYNNEISEKSEIFDDQFSVERPDGSNFTLKIRSTKLEDSAMYFCAGSDFDTQYFGPGTRLTVL.

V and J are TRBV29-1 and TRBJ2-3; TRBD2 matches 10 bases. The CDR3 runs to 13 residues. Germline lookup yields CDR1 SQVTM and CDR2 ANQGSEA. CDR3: CSTHSGGAGTQYF. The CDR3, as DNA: TGCAGTACGCACAGCGGGGGGGCCGGCACGCAGTATTTT.

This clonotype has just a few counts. Here the CDR3 reads CASSLNRGRGEQYF. In DNA form, the CDR3 reads TGTGCCAGCAGCTTAAATCGGGGAAGGGGAGAGCAGTACTTC. The genes are TRBV13 and TRBJ2-7; D tentatively fits TRBD1 or TRBD2 (5 bases each). CDR3 length equals 14 residues. Germline-derived CDR1 and CDR2 are PRHDT and FYEKMQ (reference sequence). V lost 2 bases to trimming and J lost 7 bases, with 15 bases between them. The complete variable domain, with remaining parts taken from reference TRBV13 and TRBJ2-7, reads AAGVIQSPRHLIKEKRETATLKCYPIPRHDTVYWYQQGPGQDPQFLISFYEKMQSDKGSIPDRFSAQQFSDYHSELNMSSLELGDSALYFCASSLNRGRGEQYFGPGTRLTVT.

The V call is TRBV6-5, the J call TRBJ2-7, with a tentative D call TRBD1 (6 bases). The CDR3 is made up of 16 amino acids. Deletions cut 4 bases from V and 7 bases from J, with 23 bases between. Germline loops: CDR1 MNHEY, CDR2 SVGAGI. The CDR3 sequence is CASSSDTGKSLGEQYF. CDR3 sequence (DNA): TGTGCCAGCAGTTCCGATACAGGGAAAAGCTTGGGAGAGCAGTACTTC.

The CDR3 region is CASSWTSGLRDTQYF. The DNA of the CDR3 is TGTGCCAGCAGCTGGACTAGCGGGTTGAGAGATACGCAGTATTTT. V usage is TRBV7-2 and J usage is TRBJ2-3, with 11 bases matching TRBD2. V gave up 4 bases and J gave up 5 bases; unmatched junction bases: 5. Germline V gene data show CDR1 as SGHTA and CDR2 as FQGNSA. The CDR3 is 15 residues long.

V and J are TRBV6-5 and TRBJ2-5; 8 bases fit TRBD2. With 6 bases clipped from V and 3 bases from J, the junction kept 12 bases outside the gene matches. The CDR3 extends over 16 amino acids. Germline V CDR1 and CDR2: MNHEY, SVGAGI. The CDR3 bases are TGTGCCAGCAGGATGACTAGCGAAATTTGGAAAGAGACCCAGTACTTC. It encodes CASRMTSEIWKETQYF.

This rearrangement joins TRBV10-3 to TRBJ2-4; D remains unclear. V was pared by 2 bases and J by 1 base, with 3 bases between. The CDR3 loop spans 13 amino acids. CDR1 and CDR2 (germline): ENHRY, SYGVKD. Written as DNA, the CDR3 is TGTGCCATCAGTGAGGGGGCCAAAAACATTCAGTACTTC. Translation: CAISEGAKNIQYF.

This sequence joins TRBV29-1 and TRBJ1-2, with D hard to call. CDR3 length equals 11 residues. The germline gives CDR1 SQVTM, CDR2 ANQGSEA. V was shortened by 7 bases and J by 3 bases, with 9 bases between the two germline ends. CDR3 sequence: CSGESYYGYTF. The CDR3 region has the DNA TGCAGCGGGGAAAGCTACTATGGCTACACCTTC.

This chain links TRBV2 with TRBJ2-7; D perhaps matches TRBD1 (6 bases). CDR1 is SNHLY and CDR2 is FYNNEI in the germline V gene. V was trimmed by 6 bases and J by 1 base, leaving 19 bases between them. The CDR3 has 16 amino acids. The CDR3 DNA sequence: TGTGCCAGCAGCCCTGATACCGGGACACTTTCCTACGAGCAGTACTTC. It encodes CASSPDTGTLSYEQYF. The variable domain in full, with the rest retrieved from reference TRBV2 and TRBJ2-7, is EPEVTQTPSHQVTQMGQEVILRCVPISNHLYFYWYRQILGQKVEFLVSFYNNEISEKSEIFDDQFSVERPDGSNFTLKIRSTKLEDSAMYFCASSPDTGTLSYEQYFGPGTRLTVT.

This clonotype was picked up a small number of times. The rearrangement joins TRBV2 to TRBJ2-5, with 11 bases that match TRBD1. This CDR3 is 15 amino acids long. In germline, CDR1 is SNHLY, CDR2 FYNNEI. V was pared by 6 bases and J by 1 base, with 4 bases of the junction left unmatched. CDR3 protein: CASRSGTGGQETQYF. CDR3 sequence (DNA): TGTGCCAGCAGGTCCGGGACAGGGGGCCAAGAGACCCAGTACTTC.

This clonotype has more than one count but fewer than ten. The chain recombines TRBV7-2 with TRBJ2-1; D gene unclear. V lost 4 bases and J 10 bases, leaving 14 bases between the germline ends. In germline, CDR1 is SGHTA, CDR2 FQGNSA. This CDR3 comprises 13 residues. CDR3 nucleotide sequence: TGTGCCAGCAGCTACGGACCCAACTGGGAGCAGTTCTTC. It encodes CASSYGPNWEQFF.

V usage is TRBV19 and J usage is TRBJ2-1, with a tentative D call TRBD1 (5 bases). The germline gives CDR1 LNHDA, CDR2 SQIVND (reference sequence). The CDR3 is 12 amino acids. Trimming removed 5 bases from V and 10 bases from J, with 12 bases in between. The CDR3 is CASSQGAREQFF. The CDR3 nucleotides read TGTGCCAGTAGTCAAGGGGCAAGAGAGCAGTTCTTC.

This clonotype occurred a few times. CDR3 nucleotide sequence: TGCAGTGGGCAAATCTACAATGAGCAGTTCTTC. This translates into CSGQIYNEQFF. This chain uses TRBV20-1 with TRBJ2-1; no firm D call. Germline CDR1 DFQATT, CDR2 SNEGSKA (reference sequence). Trimming took 7 bases from V and 3 from J, leaving 7 bases between them. The CDR3 length is 11 residues.

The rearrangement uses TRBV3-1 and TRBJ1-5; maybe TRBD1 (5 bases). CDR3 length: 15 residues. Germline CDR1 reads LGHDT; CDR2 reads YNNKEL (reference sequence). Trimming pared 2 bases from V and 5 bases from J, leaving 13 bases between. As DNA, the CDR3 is TGTGCCAGCAGCCAAAATACAGGTGGGCATCAGCCCCAGCATTTT. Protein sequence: CASSQNTGGHQPQHF.

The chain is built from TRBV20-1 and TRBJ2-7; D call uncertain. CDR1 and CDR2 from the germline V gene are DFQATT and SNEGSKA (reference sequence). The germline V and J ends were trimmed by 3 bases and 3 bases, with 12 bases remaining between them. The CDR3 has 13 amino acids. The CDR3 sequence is CSASDTNDYEQYF. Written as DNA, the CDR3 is TGCAGTGCTAGTGATACCAACGACTACGAGCAGTACTTC.

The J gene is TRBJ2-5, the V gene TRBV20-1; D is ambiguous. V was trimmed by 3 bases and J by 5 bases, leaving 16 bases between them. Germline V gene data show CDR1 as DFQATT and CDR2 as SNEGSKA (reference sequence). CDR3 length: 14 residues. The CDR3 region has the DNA TGCAGTGCTAGTGGCACAGTCGGAAGGGAGACCCAGTACTTC. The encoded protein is CSASGTVGRETQYF.

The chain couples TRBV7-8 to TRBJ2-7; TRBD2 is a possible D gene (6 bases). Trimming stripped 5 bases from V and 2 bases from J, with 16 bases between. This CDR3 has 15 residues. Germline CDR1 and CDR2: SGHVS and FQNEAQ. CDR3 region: CASSPITSQTYEQYF. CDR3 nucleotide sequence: TGTGCCAGCAGCCCAATTACTAGCCAAACCTACGAGCAGTACTTC.

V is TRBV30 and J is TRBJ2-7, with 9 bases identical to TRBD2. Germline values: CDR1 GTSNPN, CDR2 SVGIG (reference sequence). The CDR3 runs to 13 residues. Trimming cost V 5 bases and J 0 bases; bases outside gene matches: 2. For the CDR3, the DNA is TGTGCCTGGGGTAGCGGGAGCTCCTACGAGCAGTACTTC. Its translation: CAWGSGSSYEQYF. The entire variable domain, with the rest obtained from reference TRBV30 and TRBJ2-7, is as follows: SQTIHQWPATLVQPVGSPLSLECTVEGTSNPNLYWYRQAAGRGLQLLFYSVGIGQISSEVPQNLSASRPQDRQFILSSKKLLLSDSGFYLCAWGSGSSYEQYFGPGTRLTVT.

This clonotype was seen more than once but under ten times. CDR3 region: CASSQIGLAGQETQYF. CDR3 bases: TGTGCCAGCAGTCAAATCGGACTAGCGGGCCAAGAGACCCAGTACTTC. V gene TRBV6-5 combines with J gene TRBJ2-5, with 11 bases identical to TRBD2. V trimming: 5 bases; J trimming: 1 base; junction bases outside the gene matches: 6. The CDR3 sequence is 16 residues long. The germline gives CDR1 MNHEY, CDR2 SVGAGI.

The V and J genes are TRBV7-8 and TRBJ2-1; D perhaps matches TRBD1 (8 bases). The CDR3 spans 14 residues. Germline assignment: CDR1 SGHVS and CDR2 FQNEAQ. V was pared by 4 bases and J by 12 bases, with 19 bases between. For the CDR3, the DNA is TGTGCCAGCAGCTCCCAACAGGGGGGGGGTGGGCAGTTCTTC. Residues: CASSSQQGGGGQFF.

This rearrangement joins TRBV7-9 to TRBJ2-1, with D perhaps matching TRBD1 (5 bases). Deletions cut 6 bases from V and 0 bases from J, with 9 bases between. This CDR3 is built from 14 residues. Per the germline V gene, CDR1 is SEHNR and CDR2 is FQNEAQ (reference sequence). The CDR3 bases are TGTGCCAGCAGGACACAGGTCTCCTACAATGAGCAGTTCTTC. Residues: CASRTQVSYNEQFF.